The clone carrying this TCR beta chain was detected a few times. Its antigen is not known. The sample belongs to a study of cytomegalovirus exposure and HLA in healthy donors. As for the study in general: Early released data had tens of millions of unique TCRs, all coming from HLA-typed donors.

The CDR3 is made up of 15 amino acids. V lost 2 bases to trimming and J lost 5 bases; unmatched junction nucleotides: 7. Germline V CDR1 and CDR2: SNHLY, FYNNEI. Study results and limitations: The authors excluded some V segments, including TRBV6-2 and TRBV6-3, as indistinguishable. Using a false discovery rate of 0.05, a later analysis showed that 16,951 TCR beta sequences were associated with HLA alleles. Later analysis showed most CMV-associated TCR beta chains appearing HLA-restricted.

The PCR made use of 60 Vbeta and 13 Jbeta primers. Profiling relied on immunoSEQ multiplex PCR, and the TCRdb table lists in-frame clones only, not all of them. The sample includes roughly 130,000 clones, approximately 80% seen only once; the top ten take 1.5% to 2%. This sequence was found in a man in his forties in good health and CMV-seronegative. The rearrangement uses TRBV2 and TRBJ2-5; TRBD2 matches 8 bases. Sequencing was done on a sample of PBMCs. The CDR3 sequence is CASSERGGVRETQYF. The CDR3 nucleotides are TGTGCCAGCAGTGAACGGGGGGGGGTTAGGGAGACCCAGTACTTC. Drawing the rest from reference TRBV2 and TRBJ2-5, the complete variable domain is EPEVTQTPSHQVTQMGQEVILRCVPISNHLYFYWYRQILGQKVEFLVSFYNNEISEKSEIFDDQFSVERPDGSNFTLKIRSTKLEDSAMYFCASSERGGVRETQYFGPGTRLLVL.